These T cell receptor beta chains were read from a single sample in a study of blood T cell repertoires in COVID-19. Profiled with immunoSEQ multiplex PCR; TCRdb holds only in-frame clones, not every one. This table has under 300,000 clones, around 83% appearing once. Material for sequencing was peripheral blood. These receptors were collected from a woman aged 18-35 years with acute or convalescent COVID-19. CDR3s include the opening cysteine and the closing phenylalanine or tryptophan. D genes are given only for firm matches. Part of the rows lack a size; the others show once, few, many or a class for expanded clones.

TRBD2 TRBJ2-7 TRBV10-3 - TGTGCCATCAGTCCCGGGACTATCGAGTCCTACGAGCAGTACTTC CAISPGTIESYEQYF
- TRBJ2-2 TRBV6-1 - TGTGCCAGCAGTGAAACAGGGGGGGACACCGGGGAGCTGTTTTTT CASSETGGDTGELFF
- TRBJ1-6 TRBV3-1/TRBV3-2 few TGTGCCAGCAGCCTCGGACAGCCGCGAGGCCATTCACCCCTCCACTTT CASSLGQPRGHSPLHF
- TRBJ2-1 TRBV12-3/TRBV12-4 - TGTGCCAGCAGTCCCGGCCTAGATATAGTGCAGTTCTTC CASSPGLDIVQFF
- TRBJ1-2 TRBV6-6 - TGTGCCAGCAGCCCCACGGGGGAGTATGGCTACACCTTC CASSPTGEYGYTF
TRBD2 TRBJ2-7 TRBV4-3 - TGCGCCAGCAGCCAGGGGGGAGGGACTAGCGGGAGGTACGAGCAGTACTTC CASSQGGGTSGRYEQYF
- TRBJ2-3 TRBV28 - TGTGCCAGCAGTTTATCTCGGGCCTGGCGGCGGGGTACGCAGTATTTT CASSLSRAWRRGTQYF
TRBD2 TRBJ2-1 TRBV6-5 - TGTGCCAGCAGTACACTAGCGGGAGGGCCTGATGAGCAGTTCTTC CASSTLAGGPDEQFF
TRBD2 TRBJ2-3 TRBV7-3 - TGTGCCAGCCAAGAGGGGCTAGCGGGATCCCCAGATACGCAGTATTTT CASQEGLAGSPDTQYF
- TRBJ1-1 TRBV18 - TGTGCCAGCTCAAATCAACAGGGCGAAGCTTTCTTT CASSNQQGEAFF
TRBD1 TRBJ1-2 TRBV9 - TGTGCCAGCAGCGAGGGGGGACAGTACTATGGCTACACCTTC CASSEGGQYYGYTF
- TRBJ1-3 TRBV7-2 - TGTGCCAGCAGCGAATCCCGGGGAAACACCATATATTTT CASSESRGNTIYF
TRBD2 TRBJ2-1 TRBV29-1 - TGCAGCGTTGAACCTCAAGCGGGAGGGCCCTACAATGAGCAGTTCTTC CSVEPQAGGPYNEQFF
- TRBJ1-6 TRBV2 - TGTGCCAGCAGTGCTACAGGACGGGTTTCACCCCTCCACTTT CASSATGRVSPLHF
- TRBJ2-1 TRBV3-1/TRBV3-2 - TGTGCCAGCAGCCCTCAGTTCTTC CASSPQFF
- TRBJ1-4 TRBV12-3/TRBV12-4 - TGTGCCAGCAGTCCGAACAGGGCGGAAAAACTGTTTTTT CASSPNRAEKLFF
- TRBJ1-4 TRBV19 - TGTGCCAGTAGTATAAAAGGTCAGACAATGACAACTAATGAAAAACTGTTTTTT CASSIKGQTMTTNEKLFF
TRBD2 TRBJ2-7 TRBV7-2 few TGTGCCAGCAGCTGGAACCCCGGGACTAGCCGAGAGCAGTACTTC CASSWNPGTSREQYF
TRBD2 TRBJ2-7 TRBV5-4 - TGTGCCAGCAGCTTGGAAACTAGCGGGAGGGCTGGGTACGAGCAGTACTTC CASSLETSGRAGYEQYF
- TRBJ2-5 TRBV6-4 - TGTGCCCCCACGGGGGAGACCCAGTACTTC CAPTGETQYF
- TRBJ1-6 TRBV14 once TGTGCCAGCAGCCAGGGGGGAACCTATAATTCACCCCTCCACTTT CASSQGGTYNSPLHF
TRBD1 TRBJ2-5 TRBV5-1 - TGCGCCAGCAGCCAGACCGGGACAGGGGGGTTGGAGACCCAGTACTTC CASSQTGTGGLETQYF
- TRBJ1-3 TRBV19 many TGTGCCAGTAGTATATCGACAGGTACCATATATTTT CASSISTGTIYF
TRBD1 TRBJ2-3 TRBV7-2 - TGTGCCAGCAGCGTAGGACAGGGGACGCAGTATTTT CASSVGQGTQYF
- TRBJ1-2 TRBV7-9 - TGTGCCAGCAGCTTAATTTTCGGGTCGGCTGATGGCTACACCTTC CASSLIFGSADGYTF
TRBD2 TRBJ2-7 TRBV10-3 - TGTGCCATCAGGAGCGAAGCGGGAATACCCTACGAGCAGTACTTC CAIRSEAGIPYEQYF
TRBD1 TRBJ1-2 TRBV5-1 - TGCGCCAGCAGCTTGAGTACAGGGGTCAACTATGGCTACACCTTC CASSLSTGVNYGYTF
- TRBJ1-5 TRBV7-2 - TGTGCCAGCAGCTTAAACCCCATCCGGGATCAGCCCCAGCATTTT CASSLNPIRDQPQHF
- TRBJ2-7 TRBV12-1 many TGTGCCAGCAGTGGACAAAACAACTACGAGCAGTACTTC CASSGQNNYEQYF
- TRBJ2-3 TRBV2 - TGTGCCAGCAGTGAATTGGGCAGGAGCACAGATACGCAGTATTTT CASSELGRSTDTQYF
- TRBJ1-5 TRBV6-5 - TGTGCCAGCAGTTACTCTGGCCAGGGGAATCAGCCCCAGCATTTT CASSYSGQGNQPQHF
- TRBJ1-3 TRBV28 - TGTGCCAGCAGTTTACTGGCACAGTTGAACACCATATATTTT CASSLLAQLNTIYF
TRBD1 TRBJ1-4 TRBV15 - TGTGCCACCCGGACAGGGGGACTCGAAAAACTGTTTTTT CATRTGGLEKLFF
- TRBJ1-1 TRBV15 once TGTGCCACCAGCAGGCTACCAGGGTCGCTCACTGAAGCTTTCTTT CATSRLPGSLTEAFF
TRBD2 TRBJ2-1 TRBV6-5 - TGTGCCAGCAGTCAATTAGCGGGAGCTATCAATGAGCAGTTCTTC CASSQLAGAINEQFF
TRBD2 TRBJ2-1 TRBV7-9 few TGTGCCAGCAGCCTAAGTCCAGGACTAGCGGGAGTAGGTGAGCAGTTCTTC CASSLSPGLAGVGEQFF
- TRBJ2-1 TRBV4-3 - TGCGCCAGCAGCCGGGGTGGGGAGACTGGAGAGCAGTTCTTC CASSRGGETGEQFF
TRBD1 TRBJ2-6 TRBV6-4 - TGTGCCAGCAGTGAGGGACAGGGTGGGGCCAACGTCCTGACTTTC CASSEGQGGANVLTF
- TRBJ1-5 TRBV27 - TGTGCCAGCAGTCCCCTCGGGGGTGCCGATCAGCCCCAGCATTTT CASSPLGGADQPQHF
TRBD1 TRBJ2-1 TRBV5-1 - TGCGCCAGCAGCGAGGACAGGTTCAATGAGCAGTTCTTC CASSEDRFNEQFF